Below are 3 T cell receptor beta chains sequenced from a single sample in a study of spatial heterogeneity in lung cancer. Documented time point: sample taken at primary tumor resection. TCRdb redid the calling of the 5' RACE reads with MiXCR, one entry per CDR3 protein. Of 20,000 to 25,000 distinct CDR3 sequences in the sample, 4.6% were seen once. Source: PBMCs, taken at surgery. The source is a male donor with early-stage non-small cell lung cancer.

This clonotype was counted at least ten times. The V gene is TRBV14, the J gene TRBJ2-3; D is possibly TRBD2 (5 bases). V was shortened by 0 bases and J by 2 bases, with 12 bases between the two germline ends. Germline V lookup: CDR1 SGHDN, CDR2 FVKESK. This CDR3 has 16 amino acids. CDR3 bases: TGTGCCAGCAGCCAAGATGGACTCAAAAACACAGATACGCAGTATTTT. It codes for CASSQDGLKNTDTQYF.

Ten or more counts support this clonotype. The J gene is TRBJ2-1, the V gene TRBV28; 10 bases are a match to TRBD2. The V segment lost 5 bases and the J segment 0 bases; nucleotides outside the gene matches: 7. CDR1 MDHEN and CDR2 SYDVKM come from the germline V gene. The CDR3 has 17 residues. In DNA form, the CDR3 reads TGTGCCAGCAGTCCTAGCGGGGGCACGAGCTCCTACAATGAGCAGTTCTTC. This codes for CASSPSGGTSSYNEQFF.

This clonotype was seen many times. The CDR3, as DNA: TGTGCCACTTGGGGGGAGGCTTGGGCGACTGAAGCTTTCTTT. This sequence encodes CATWGEAWATEAFF. The chain combines TRBV28 with TRBJ1-1, with D maybe TRBD1 (5 bases). The germline CDR1 and CDR2 sequences are MDHEN and SYDVKM. V was pared by 10 bases and J by 5 bases, with 20 bases between. The CDR3 contains 14 residues. Drawing the rest from reference TRBV28 and TRBJ1-1, the complete variable domain is DVKVTQSSRYLVKRTGEKVFLECVQDMDHENMFWYRQDPGLGLRLIYFSYDVKMKEKGDIPEGYSVSREKKERFSLILESASTNQTSMYLCATWGEAWATEAFFGQGTRLTVV.